This T cell receptor beta chain was identified in a study of OX40 agonist ivuxolimab in advanced cancers. Study-wide context: Ivuxolimab, an antibody acting as an agonist of OX40 (CD134), was used to treat patients. Of mixed ages from about 20 to 90 and averaging 60 years, the group was approximately 84% male.

Sequenced by immunoSEQ multiplex PCR; TCRdb stores in-frame clones only, minus some. Of nearly 65,000 clones in the sample, about 90% were seen once. Per the germline V gene, CDR1 is PRHDT and CDR2 is FYEKMQ (reference sequence). The CDR3 contains 12 residues. Trimming removed 5 bases from V and 7 bases from J; junction bases left unmatched: 4. General study results and limits: At 0.1 to 3.0 mg/kg, clonal expansion of CD4+ and CD8+ blood T cells had occurred by week 6. Normalized expansion of T-cell clones was also low for some nonresponders.

Of note for this clone: What it binds is not known.

The specimen comprised CD4+ or CD8+ T cells sorted from blood, sampled in a trial of the OX40 agonist ivuxolimab. This TCR was recovered from an adult with an advanced solid tumor such as melanoma, head and neck, liver or kidney cancer. This chain links TRBV13 with TRBJ1-2; 7 bases match TRBD1. CDR3 coding DNA: TGTGCCAGCAGCAGTCAGGGGGGTGGCTACACCTTC. Translated, it gives CASSSQGGGYTF.